This T cell receptor (beta chain) was identified in a study of shared clonotypes between healthy human individuals. The CDR3 sequence is 15 residues long. Trimming took off 3 bases at V and 0 bases at J, with 12 bases between the two ends. The germline CDR1 and CDR2 sequences are SNHLY and FYNNEI. Profiled with immunoSEQ multiplex PCR; TCRdb holds only in-frame clones, not every one. The data contain roughly 400,000 clones, around 96% of them singletons. The sample consisted of memory CD8+ T cells sorted from blood. Regarding subset: CD45RO+ cells pooled with CCR7-negative TemRA cells. The chain is built from TRBV2 and TRBJ2-7, with D tentatively TRBD1 (5 bases). This receptor was taken from a man aged 30 to 39 in good health. The CDR3 reads CASSDIRGPSYEQYF. The CDR3 bases are TGTGCCAGCAGTGACATAAGGGGTCCCTCCTACGAGCAGTACTTC.